The subject of this entry is one T cell receptor beta chain. Its matching antigen is unknown. The sample belongs to a study of T cells expressing NK-cell markers. Study-wide background: According to the study, TCR beta repertoires originated from sorted CD3+CD56+NKG2C+, CD3+CD56+NKG2C- and CD3+CD56-NKG2C+ T cells.

This CDR3 comprises 16 residues. Study-level results: Expanded clones of NKG2C+ T cells had an unclear HCMV specificity. Several donors' CD3+CD56-NKG2C+ cells were dominated by the same clonotypes.

TCRdb derives one entry per CDR3 protein from the 5' RACE reads, leaving out DNA. The sample has roughly 390,000 distinct CDR3 sequences. The V and J genes are TRBV12-3 or TRBV12-4 and TRBJ1-4; TCRdb reports TRBD1, a call that lacks DNA to check it against. The sequence came from a woman between 50 and 59 years old in good health. Input material: blood T cells: a sorted CD56 or NKG2C T cell subset, CD4+ or CD8+ T cells, or bulk PBMC T cells (not recorded which). The CDR3 here is CASSFQTGGSDEKLFF.